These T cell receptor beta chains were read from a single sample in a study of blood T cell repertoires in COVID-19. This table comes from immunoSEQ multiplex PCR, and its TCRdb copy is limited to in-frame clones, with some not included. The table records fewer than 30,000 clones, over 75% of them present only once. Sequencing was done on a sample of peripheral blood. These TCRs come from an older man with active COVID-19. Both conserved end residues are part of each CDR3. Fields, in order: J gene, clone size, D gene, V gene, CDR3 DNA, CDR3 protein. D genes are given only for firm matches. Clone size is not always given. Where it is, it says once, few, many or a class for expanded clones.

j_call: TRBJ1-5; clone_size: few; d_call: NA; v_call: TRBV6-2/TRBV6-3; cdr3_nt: TGTGCCAGCAGTTACGCGGGGGGTAGCAATCAGCCCCAGCATTTT; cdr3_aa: CASSYAGGSNQPQHF
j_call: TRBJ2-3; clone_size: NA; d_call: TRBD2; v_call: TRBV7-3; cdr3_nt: TGTGCCAGCAGCTTTAGCGGGGGAGAATCAGATACGCAGTATTTT; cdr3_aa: CASSFSGGESDTQYF
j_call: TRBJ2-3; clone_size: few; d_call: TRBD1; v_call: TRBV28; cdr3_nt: TGTGCCAGCAGTCGCGACAGGGGGCCAGATACGCAGTATTTT; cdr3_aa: CASSRDRGPDTQYF
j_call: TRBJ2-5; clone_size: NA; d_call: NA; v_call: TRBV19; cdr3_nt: TGTGCCAGTAGTCAGGGGCGAGAGACCCAGTACTTC; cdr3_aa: CASSQGRETQYF
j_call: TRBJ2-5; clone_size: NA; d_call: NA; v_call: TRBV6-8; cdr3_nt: TGTGCCAGCAGTTGGTCGGGGGACCAGTACTTC; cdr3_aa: CASSWSGDQYF
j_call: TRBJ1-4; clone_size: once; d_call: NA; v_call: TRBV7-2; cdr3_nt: TGTGCCAGCAGCTCCCACGGTGCAACTAATGAAAAACTGTTTTTT; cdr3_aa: CASSSHGATNEKLFF
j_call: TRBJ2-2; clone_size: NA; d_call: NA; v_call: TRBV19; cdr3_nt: TGTGCCAGTAGTTCCCAGGTTCTAACCGGGGAGCTGTTTTTT; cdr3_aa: CASSSQVLTGELFF
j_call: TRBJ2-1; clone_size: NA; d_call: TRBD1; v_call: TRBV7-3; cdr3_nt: TGTGCCAGCAGCTTAGCGGGACAGGGGAGCAATGAGCAGTTCTTC; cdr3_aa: CASSLAGQGSNEQFF
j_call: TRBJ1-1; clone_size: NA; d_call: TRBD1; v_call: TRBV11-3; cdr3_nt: TGTGCCAGCAGCCCCGGGACAGTGAGATCCACTGAAGCTTTCTTT; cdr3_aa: CASSPGTVRSTEAFF
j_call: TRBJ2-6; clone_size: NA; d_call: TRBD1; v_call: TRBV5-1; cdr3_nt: TGCGCCAGCAGCCCCGTCGGACAGGGTACACAGTTGGCCAACGTCCTGACTTTC; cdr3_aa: CASSPVGQGTQLANVLTF
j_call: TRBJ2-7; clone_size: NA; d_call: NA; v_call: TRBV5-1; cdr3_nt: TGCGCCAGCAGCTTGGTTTCCAGCTCCTACGAGCAGTACTTC; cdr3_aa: CASSLVSSSYEQYF
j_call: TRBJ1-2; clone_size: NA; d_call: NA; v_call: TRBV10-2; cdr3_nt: TGCGCCAGCAGTAATTTCATACAGGAAGCTAACTATGGCTACACCTTC; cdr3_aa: CASSNFIQEANYGYTF
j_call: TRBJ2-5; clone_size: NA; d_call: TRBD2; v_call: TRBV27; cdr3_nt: TGTGCCAGCTCGCGGGGGAACGCAGAGACCCAGTACTTC; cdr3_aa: CASSRGNAETQYF
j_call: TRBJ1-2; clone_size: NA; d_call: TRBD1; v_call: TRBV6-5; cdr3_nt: TGTGCCAGCAGTTCACCCGGGACAGGGGAGAACTATGGCTACACCTTC; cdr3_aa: CASSSPGTGENYGYTF
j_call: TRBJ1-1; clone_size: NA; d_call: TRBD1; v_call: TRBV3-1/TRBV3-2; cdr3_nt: TGTGCCAGCAGCGTGGGGACAGCCCCTGAAGCTTTCTTT; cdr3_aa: CASSVGTAPEAFF
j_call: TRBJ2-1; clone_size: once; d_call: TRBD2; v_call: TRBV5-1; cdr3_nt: TGCGCCAGCAGCCGAGAGCCCCTAGCGGGGGGGCGGGGGGAGCAGTTCTTC; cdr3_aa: CASSREPLAGGRGEQFF
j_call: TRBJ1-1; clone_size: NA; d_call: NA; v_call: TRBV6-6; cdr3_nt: TGTGCCAGCAGTTACTCGAACTGGAACACTGAAGCTTTCTTT; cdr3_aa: CASSYSNWNTEAFF
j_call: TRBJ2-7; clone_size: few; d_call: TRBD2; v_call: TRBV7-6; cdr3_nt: TGTGCCAGCAGCTTAACCCCGACTAGCGGGGGGCACGAGCAGTACTTC; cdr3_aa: CASSLTPTSGGHEQYF
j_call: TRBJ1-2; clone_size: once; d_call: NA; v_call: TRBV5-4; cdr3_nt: TGTGCCAGCAGCTTGGACAGCTCCCATGGCTACACCTTC; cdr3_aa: CASSLDSSHGYTF
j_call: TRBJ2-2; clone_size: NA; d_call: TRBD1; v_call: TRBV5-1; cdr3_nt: TGCGCCAGCAGCGTAGTACAGGGGCCATCCACCGGGGAGCTGTTTTTT; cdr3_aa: CASSVVQGPSTGELFF
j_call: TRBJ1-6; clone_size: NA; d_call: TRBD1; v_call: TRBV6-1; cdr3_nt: TGTGCCAGCAGTGCAACTTGGGACAGGGCTAACTCACCCCTCCACTTT; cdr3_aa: CASSATWDRANSPLHF
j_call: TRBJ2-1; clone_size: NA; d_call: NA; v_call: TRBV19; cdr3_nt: TGTGCCAGTAGGGGAACGGAGGGGCAGGGGGATCGCAATGAGCAGTTCTTC; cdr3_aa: CASRGTEGQGDRNEQFF
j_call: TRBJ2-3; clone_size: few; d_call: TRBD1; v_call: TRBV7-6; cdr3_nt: TGTGCCAGCAGCAAAGGACAGGGGCCAAACACAGATACGCAGTATTTT; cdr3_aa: CASSKGQGPNTDTQYF
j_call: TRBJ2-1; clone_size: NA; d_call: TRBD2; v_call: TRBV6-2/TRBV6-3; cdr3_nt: TGTGCCAGCAGTTACTTACTAGCGGGGTTAAAGAGCTCCTACAATGAGCAGTTCTTC; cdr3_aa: CASSYLLAGLKSSYNEQFF
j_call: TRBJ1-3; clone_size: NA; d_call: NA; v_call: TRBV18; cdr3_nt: TGTGCCAGCTCACCATCAGGGACAAGAAACACCATATATTTT; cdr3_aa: CASSPSGTRNTIYF
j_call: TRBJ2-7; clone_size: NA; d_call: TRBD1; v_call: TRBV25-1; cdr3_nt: TGTGCCAGCAGTCGAGGGACAGGGATAACCTACGAGCAGTACTTC; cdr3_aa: CASSRGTGITYEQYF
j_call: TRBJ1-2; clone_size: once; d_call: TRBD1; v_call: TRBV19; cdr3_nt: TGTGCCAGTTGGAACCGGGACAGGGTCTATGGCTACACCTTC; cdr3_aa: CASWNRDRVYGYTF
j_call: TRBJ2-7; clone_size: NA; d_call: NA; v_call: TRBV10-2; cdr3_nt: TGCGCCAGCAAAACAGGGATTGACCCCGGAGCCTACGAGCAGTACTTC; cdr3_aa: CASKTGIDPGAYEQYF
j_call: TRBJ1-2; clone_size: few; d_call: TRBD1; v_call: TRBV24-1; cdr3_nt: TGTGCCACCAGTGACCCCACAGGGGGACTACATGGCTACACCTTC; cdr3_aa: CATSDPTGGLHGYTF
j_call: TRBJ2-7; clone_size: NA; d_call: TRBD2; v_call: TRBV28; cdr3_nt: TGTGCCAGCCGGGACTACTCCTACGAGCAGTACTTC; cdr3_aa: CASRDYSYEQYF
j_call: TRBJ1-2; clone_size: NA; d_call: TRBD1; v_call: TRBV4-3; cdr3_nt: TGCGCCAGCAGCCAAGGTGACAGGGTCTTGAGCTACACCTTC; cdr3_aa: CASSQGDRVLSYTF
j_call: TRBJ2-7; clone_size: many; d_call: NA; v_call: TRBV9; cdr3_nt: TGTGCCAGCAGCGTAGGGTACTCCTCCTACGAGCAGTACTTC; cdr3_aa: CASSVGYSSYEQYF
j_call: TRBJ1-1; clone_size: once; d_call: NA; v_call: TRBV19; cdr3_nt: TGTGCCAGTAGTACCCGCAGGGCTCTGAACACTGAAGCTTTCTTT; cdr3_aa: CASSTRRALNTEAFF
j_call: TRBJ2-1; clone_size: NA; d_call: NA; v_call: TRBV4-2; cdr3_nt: TGTGCCAGCAGCCAAGATCACGGGAGTGGGGCCTACAATGAGCAGTTCTTC; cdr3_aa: CASSQDHGSGAYNEQFF
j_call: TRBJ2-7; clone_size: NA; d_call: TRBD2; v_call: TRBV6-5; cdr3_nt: TGTGCCAGCAGTTACTGGGGCGGGGGGGCCGCTTACGAGCAGTACTTC; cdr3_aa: CASSYWGGGAAYEQYF
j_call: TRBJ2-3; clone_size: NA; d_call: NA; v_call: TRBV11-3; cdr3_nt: TGTGCCAGCAGCCCCGGAGTAGCGGAAGATACGCAGTATTTT; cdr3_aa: CASSPGVAEDTQYF
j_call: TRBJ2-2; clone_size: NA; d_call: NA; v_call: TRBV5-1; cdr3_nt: TGCGCCAGCAGCTTGGGCCTAGCGTTGAACACCGGGGAGCTGTTTTTT; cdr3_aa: CASSLGLALNTGELFF
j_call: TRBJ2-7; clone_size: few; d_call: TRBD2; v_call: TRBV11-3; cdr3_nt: TGTGCCAGCAGACGGACTAGCGGATCCTACGAGCAGTACTTC; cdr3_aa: CASRRTSGSYEQYF
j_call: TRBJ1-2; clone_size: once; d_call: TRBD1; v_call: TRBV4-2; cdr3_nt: TGTGCCAGCAGCCACCCGGGACAGGGGACTGCCTATGGCTACACCTTC; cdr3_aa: CASSHPGQGTAYGYTF
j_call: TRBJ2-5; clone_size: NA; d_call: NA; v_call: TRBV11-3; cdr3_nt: TGTGCCAGCAGCTTAGATCGAGGGGGTAGCACCGCGTCCGTGGGGACCCAGTACTTC; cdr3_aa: CASSLDRGGSTASVGTQYF
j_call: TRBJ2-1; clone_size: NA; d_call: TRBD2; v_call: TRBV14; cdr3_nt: TGTGCCAGCAGCATGGTAGCGGGGCCCTTCAATGAGCAGTTCTTC; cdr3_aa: CASSMVAGPFNEQFF